Reported below is one T cell receptor (beta chain). This CDR3 comprises 16 residues. Unmatched junction bases numbered 16, after V lost 4 bases and J lost 9 bases. Germline lookup yields CDR1 SGDLS and CDR2 YYNGEE. Measured with immunoSEQ multiplex PCR; TCRdb has only the in-frame clones, and not every one. Among 350,000 to 500,000 clones listed, about 90% were seen once. The sample belongs to a study of blood T cell repertoires in COVID-19. The wider study: COVID-19 samples collected from the United States, Italy and Spain covered acute and convalescent phases. T cells, B-cell-depleted T cells, or PBMCs supplied cDNA or gDNA.

The Seattle patients, enrolled during active infection, were followed longitudinally. The genes are TRBV9 and TRBJ2-1, with TRBD1 matching over 7 bases. The receptor comes from a man between 18 and 35 years old with COVID-19, enrolled during active disease. Input material: peripheral blood. As DNA, the CDR3 is TGTGCCAGCAGCCCTCATCGGGGACAGAGAACGGGTGAGCAGTTCTTC. Its protein product is CASSPHRGQRTGEQFF.